Below, 15 T cell receptor beta chains from the same sample are listed, as sequenced in a study of blood T cell repertoires in COVID-19. Here immunoSEQ multiplex PCR was the method, and the copy in TCRdb shows in-frame clones only, minus some. The sample holds about 230,000 clones; approximately 84% are singletons and the top ten take under 14%. Material: peripheral blood. Every receptor here comes from a man aged 45-65 years with COVID-19, enrolled during active disease.

This clone was recorded a few times. The chain combines TRBV5-5 with TRBJ2-7; 7 nucleotides agree with TRBD2. CDR1 SGHKS and CDR2 YYEKEE come from the germline V gene (reference sequence). J gave up 2 bases and V 0 bases, and 5 bases lay outside the gene matches. The CDR3 has 15 residues. CDR3: CASSLAGAGAYEQYF. The CDR3 DNA reads TGTGCCAGCAGCTTGGCTGGTGCGGGAGCCTACGAGCAGTACTTC. Supplemented by reference TRBV5-5 and TRBJ2-7, the full variable domain reads DAGVTQSPTHLIKTRGQQVTLRCSPISGHKSVSWYQQVLGQGPQFIFQYYEKEERGRGNFPDRFSARQFPNYSSELNVNALLLGDSALYLCASSLAGAGAYEQYFGPGTRLTVT.

J is TRBJ2-7 and V is TRBV7-9, with 11 nucleotides matching TRBD2. Germline lookup yields CDR1 SEHNR and CDR2 FQNEAQ (reference sequence). This CDR3 has 14 amino acids. Unmatched junction bases numbered 2, after V lost 5 bases and J lost 2 bases. DNA of the CDR3: TGTGCCAGCAGCCCTAGCGGGAGGCCCTACGAGCAGTACTTC. As protein: CASSPSGRPYEQYF.

Comment on this clone: A junction boundary mismatches the germline segment, possibly from a read error. The CDR3 protein is CAWSVGTQTLIF. DNA for the CDR3: TGTGCCTGGAGTGTAGGCACCCAAACACTAATCTTC. The V and J genes are TRBV30 and TRBJ1-2; no clear D gene. From germline, CDR1 is GTSNPN and CDR2 SVGIG (reference sequence). This CDR3 contains 12 residues.

This clone has just one count. The chain employs TRBV11-2 and TRBJ1-5; TRBD1 matches at 10 bases. V dropped 5 bases and J dropped 6; count of bases not matched to a gene: 7. This CDR3 spans 15 amino acids. Germline-derived CDR1 and CDR2 are SGHAT and FQNNGV. The CDR3 nucleotides read TGTGCCAGCAGCACCGGGACAGGGGTTTCTCAGCCCCAGCATTTT. It translates to CASSTGTGVSQPQHF.

The chain carries TRBV3-1 (or the pseudogene TRBV3-2) and TRBJ2-7; maybe TRBD2 (6 bases). The CDR3 loop spans 16 amino acids. Germline CDR1 reads LGHDT; CDR2 reads YNNKEL (reference sequence). V lost 3 bases, J lost 3 bases, and 18 bases lay in between. CDR3 DNA: TGTGCCAGCAGCCAGGGACTCCCGCAAGAACTCTACGAGCAGTACTTC. This codes for CASSQGLPQELYEQYF.

This chain uses TRBV5-1 with TRBJ1-6, with 9 bases matching TRBD1. V shed 2 bases and J 5 bases; nucleotides not matched to a gene: 5. The CDR3 is 16 residues long. Germline CDR1 SGHRS, CDR2 YFSETQ. The CDR3 loop is CASSLQGAIDNSPLHF. CDR3 nucleotide sequence: TGCGCCAGCAGCTTACAGGGGGCTATAGATAATTCACCCCTCCACTTT.

This clone was found once. The chain links TRBV7-2 to TRBJ2-2, with D possibly being TRBD1 (5 bases). Germline V CDR1 and CDR2: SGHTA, FQGNSA. V was trimmed by 0 bases and J by 7 bases, leaving 9 bases between them. The CDR3 has 14 amino acids. The CDR3 nucleotides are TGTGCCAGCAGCTTAGCTCAGGGAATCGGGGAGCTGTTTTTT. It encodes CASSLAQGIGELFF.

The V call is TRBV5-5, the J call TRBJ1-2, with no clear D. This CDR3 comprises 12 residues. CDR1 is SGHKS and CDR2 is YYEKEE in the germline V gene (reference sequence). The ends were cut back, 4 bases at V and 7 bases at J, with 11 bases in the middle. This CDR3 is CASSLTEAGYTF. As DNA, the CDR3 is TGTGCCAGCAGCCTAACCGAGGCTGGCTACACCTTC.

In its sample, this clone was seen once. V usage is TRBV7-3 and J usage is TRBJ2-5, with 9 bases aligning to TRBD2. Per the germline V gene, CDR1 is SGHTA and CDR2 is FQGTGA. The CDR3 extends over 16 amino acids. V lost 5 bases to trimming and J lost 4 bases; unmatched junction nucleotides: 11. Here the CDR3 reads CASSPGLAGTGETQYF. The CDR3 DNA reads TGTGCCAGCAGCCCCGGTCTAGCGGGGACGGGAGAGACCCAGTACTTC. The variable domain in full, completed from reference TRBV7-3 and TRBJ2-5, reads GAGVSQTPSNKVTEKGKYVELRCDPISGHTALYWYRQSLGQGPEFLIYFQGTGAADDSGLPNDRFFAVRPEGSVSTLKIQRTERGDSAVYLCASSPGLAGTGETQYFGPGTRLLVL.

With regard to this clone: Germline and junction disagree at one end, which may indicate a read error. V is TRBV20-1 and J is TRBJ1-1; D is unclear. This CDR3 contains 11 residues. Per germline, CDR1 DFQATT and CDR2 SNEGSKA (reference sequence). The CDR3 reads CGASRYTEAFF. CDR3 DNA: TGCGGTGCTAGTCGGTACACTGAAGCTTTCTTT.

CDR3 region: CASTYSTNPRLYEQYF. CDR3 nucleotide sequence: TGTGCCAGCACCTACTCGACCAACCCCCGACTATACGAGCAGTACTTC. The V call is TRBV6-8, the J call TRBJ2-7; TRBD2 might be the D (5 bases). This CDR3 has 16 residues. Germline V gene lookup returns CDR1 MNHGY and CDR2 SAAAGT. The ends were cut back, 7 bases at V and 4 bases at J, with 23 bases in the middle.

The chain links TRBV27 to TRBJ1-2; tentative D call: TRBD1 (5 bases). V lost 2 bases, J lost 6 bases, and 13 bases lay in between. Germline assignment: CDR1 MNHEY and CDR2 SMNVEV (reference sequence). The CDR3 is 14 residues long. The chain's CDR3 is CASSLVAGVDGYTF. For the CDR3, the DNA is TGTGCCAGCAGTTTAGTAGCGGGGGTGGATGGCTACACCTTC.

The chain uses TRBV19 and TRBJ2-3, with a possible D match to TRBD2 (6 bases). This CDR3 contains 14 residues. CDR1 and CDR2 (germline): LNHDA, SQIVND (reference sequence). V was clipped by 5 bases and J by 3 bases, with 12 bases between them. CDR3 nucleotide sequence: TGTGCCAGTAGTCAAGGTGGGGGGACAGATACGCAGTATTTT. Its protein is CASSQGGGTDTQYF.

The chain couples TRBV6-5 to TRBJ1-6; 8 bases are a match to TRBD1. Germline V gene lookup returns CDR1 MNHEY and CDR2 SVGAGI. This CDR3 is built from 15 residues. Unmatched junction bases numbered 9, after V lost 6 bases and J lost 8 bases. CDR3 coding DNA: TGTGCCAGCAGGCGTCGCCCGACAGGGGATTCACCCCTCCACTTT. It translates to CASRRRPTGDSPLHF.

The chain uses TRBV4-3 and TRBJ2-7, with unresolved D. This CDR3 is built from 14 residues. V lost 0 bases and J 1 base, leaving 7 bases between the germline ends. CDR1 and CDR2 (germline): LGHNA, YSLEER. Here the CDR3 reads CASSQDPRSYEQYF. The CDR3 coding sequence is TGCGCCAGCAGCCAAGATCCTAGATCCTACGAGCAGTACTTC.